This T cell receptor (beta chain) was identified during a study of naive and memory T cell subsets (dated by TCRdb to the late 2010s). For the study in its entirety: In the figure summarizing the skin biopsy and whole blood samples, ten or so blood donors, 7 tuberculin skin test biopsies and 3 saline control biopsies were reported. PCR2 was typically run as a SYBR Green qPCR and stopped at a set threshold, although low-input samples could use end-point PCR of about 6 cycles instead. Overall study results and their limits: The potential sensitivity of the RNA-based method to TCR transcript changes with T cell activation and differentiation was acknowledged.

Trimming accounts for 5 bases at V and 1 base at J, while the number of junction bases matched to no gene is 1. For CDR1 and CDR2, the germline V gene lists SGHTA and FQGNSA. The CDR3, from cysteine to phenylalanine, totals 15 residues. This entry keeps only the CDR3 DNA: 45 bases, framed from base 1. The study described a robust, sensitive protocol for amplifying, sequencing and analyzing TCRs, using 3' ligation of a UMI-containing oligonucleotide to TCR cDNA. For whole blood analysis, 2 to 2.5 ml of peripheral blood was drawn from adult healthy volunteers into Tempus tubes, and RNA was extracted according to the manufacturer's instructions. Total RNA was treated with RQ1 DNase, without cell sorting, prior to reverse transcription, with an input of roughly 1 to 1,100 ng being targeted. Libraries were prepared from skin biopsies and whole blood to test how robust the pipeline was in samples where T cells are a minority population.

The library was generated by 5' RACE. The ligated cDNA was amplified in four rounds of PCR with nested alpha and beta constant region primers together with the SP2 primer. For the blood and skin samples, reverse transcription of TCR RNA was done with SuperScript IV along with alpha and beta constant region primers. Using T4 RNA ligase 1, an oligonucleotide carrying both the Illumina SP2 primer and a UMI was ligated onto the 3' end of the cDNA. The 12-nucleotide UMI was composed of two random hexamers separated by an eight-base spacer, which was included to prevent hairpin formation. TCR alpha and beta chain libraries were processed separately from the second PCR onward, with dual indexing for multiplexing. After pooling, the indexed libraries were analyzed by capillary electrophoresis and sequenced on either an Illumina MiSeq or NextSeq. PhiX DNA at roughly 5-7% was spiked into libraries to increase base diversity and improve cluster recognition. As for the original processing: UMIs were extracted from read 2 by Demultiplexor and combined with the TCR sequence from read 1, and reads were split according to sample indices. Decombinator identified V and J genes and V-J junctions, assigning each TCR a five-part identifier including V and J deletions. UMIs were used by Collapsinator to correct sequencing errors and PCR amplification heterogeneity, so that a UMI-based abundance was obtained for each TCR. Identifiers were converted to nucleotide sequence by CDR3Translator and translated to amino acids, and CDR3 regions were extracted on the basis of terminal motifs. After normalization to the amount of input RNA, the error-corrected alpha and beta TCR counts from blood and from skin were compared. Starting from the raw public reads, TCRdb applied fastp trimming at Q25, assembled clones with MiXCR and retained in-frame beta chains. Every entry covers one CDR3 protein and lists the most common genes and DNA from its rows. TCRdb, not the original authors, processed these V and J calls. This sample is represented by 48,000 or so distinct CDR3 sequences; 4.7% of them were singletons. The top ten constitute about 0.8% of the sample.

This clonotype was detected ten times or more. What antigen it recognizes has not been identified. No base qualities exist here, and no much larger clone lies one base off it. The chain uses TRBV7-2 and TRBJ2-2; the central 10 bases match TRBD2. This clonotype was sampled from a female donor in good health. The sequence in DNA is TGTGCCAGCAGCCGGACTAGCGGGAACACCGGGGAGCTGTTTTTT. The resulting protein is CASSRTSGNTGELFF.